These 20 T cell receptor beta chains originate from one sample sequenced in a study of blood T cell repertoires in COVID-19. The table came from immunoSEQ multiplex PCR; TCRdb's copy has only in-frame clones and leaves some out. The sample lists 200,000 to 250,000 clones, 75% to 85% occurring once. Sequenced input: peripheral blood. Receptors were obtained from a woman aged 25 to 39 with COVID-19, enrolled during active disease.

The chain couples TRBV21-1 to TRBJ2-7; the table assigns TRBD1, which was not confirmed against the DNA. TRBV21-1 has pseudogene status. This CDR3 spans 14 amino acids. CDR3 sequence: CASRRGQGPYEQYF. The CDR3 nucleotides are TGTGCCAGCAGAAGGGGACAGGGCCCCTACGAGCAGTACTTC.

This clone was seen just once. V gene TRBV11-2 combines with J gene TRBJ1-4; 7 bases fit TRBD1. After removal of 5 bases from V and 2 bases from J, the junction contained 5 bases not matched to a gene. The CDR3 spans 15 residues. Germline V gene sequence: CDR1 SGHAT, CDR2 FQNNGV. The CDR3 sequence is CASSPEGATNEKLFF. In DNA, the CDR3 is TGTGCCAGCAGCCCAGAGGGGGCGACTAATGAAAAACTGTTTTTT.

Only one count was recorded for this clone. The chain carries TRBV30 and TRBJ1-5; D is ambiguous. Trimming removed 2 bases from V and 6 bases from J, with 11 bases in between. CDR1 is GTSNPN, CDR2 SVGIG, per germline (reference sequence). This CDR3 contains 13 residues. The CDR3, as DNA: TGTGCCTGGAGTCCAGGCGGGAGTCAGCCCCAGCATTTT. Amino acid sequence: CAWSPGGSQPQHF.

This clone was counted a few times. This chain connects TRBV19 to TRBJ1-5, with 7 bases aligning to TRBD1. The CDR3 spans 16 residues. The germline gives CDR1 LNHDA, CDR2 SQIVND (reference sequence). Trimming cost V 3 bases and J 4 bases; bases outside gene matches: 9. The CDR3 DNA is TGTGCCAGTAGTATCGCCCAGGGACAGACAAATCAGCCCCAGCATTTT. Protein product: CASSIAQGQTNQPQHF.

The genes are TRBV11-1 and TRBJ2-5, with TRBD1 matching 8 bases. V shed 2 bases, J shed 3 bases, and the junction held 5 bases outside the gene matches. Per the germline V gene, CDR1 is SGHAT and CDR2 is FQDESV (reference sequence). The CDR3 contains 15 residues. The CDR3 nucleotides read TGTGCCAGCAGCTTATCCCGGACAGGGAAAGAGACCCAGTACTTC. It specifies CASSLSRTGKETQYF.

Only one count was recorded for this clone. The chain recombines TRBV2 with TRBJ1-1; a weak D match, TRBD1 (5 bases). The germline V and J ends were trimmed by 0 bases and 1 base, with 18 bases remaining between them. The V gene's germline CDR1 is SNHLY and CDR2 FYNNEI. The CDR3 extends over 18 amino acids. As DNA, the CDR3 is TGTGCCAGCAGTGAAGCCTGGTTACTACGGGGGGGGAACACTGAAGCTTTCTTT. Amino acids: CASSEAWLLRGGNTEAFF.

V and J are TRBV6-5 and TRBJ1-6; D unresolved. The CDR3 sequence is 14 residues long. V lost 0 bases, J lost 10 bases, and 10 bases lay in between. Germline CDR1 reads MNHEY; CDR2 reads SVGAGI. As DNA, the CDR3 is TGTGCCAGCAGTTACTCGACTGCCGGATCACCCCTCCACTTT. Encoded protein: CASSYSTAGSPLHF.

This clone came up once. This chain links TRBV5-1 with TRBJ1-1, with a tentative D call TRBD1 (5 bases). Germline CDR1 and CDR2: SGHRS and YFSETQ. The length of the CDR3 is 14 residues. Trimming cost V 4 bases and J 0 bases, with 10 bases left between them. The CDR3 region has the DNA TGCGCCAGCAGCCCGGACACCCTGAACACTGAAGCTTTCTTT. Amino acid sequence: CASSPDTLNTEAFF.

In DNA, the CDR3 is TGTGCCAGCAGCTTAGGTTTTGGGCTTGGGGGCTACACCTTC. It codes for CASSLGFGLGGYTF. J is TRBJ1-2 and V is TRBV7-3; D is undetermined. V lost 2 bases to trimming and J lost 8 bases, with 15 bases between them. The CDR3 extends over 14 amino acids. Germline CDR1 reads SGHTA; CDR2 reads FQGTGA. Full variable domain (missing parts from reference TRBV7-3 and TRBJ1-2): GAGVSQTPSNKVTEKGKYVELRCDPISGHTALYWYRQSLGQGPEFLIYFQGTGAADDSGLPNDRFFAVRPEGSVSTLKIQRTERGDSAVYLCASSLGFGLGGYTFGSGTRLTVV.

The chain is built from TRBV27 and TRBJ1-2; D is ambiguous. CDR1 and CDR2 from the germline V gene are MNHEY and SMNVEV (reference sequence). Trimming cost V 3 bases and J 4 bases, with 18 bases left between them. This CDR3 has 16 amino acids. CDR3 bases: TGTGCCAGCAGTTTGTCCCTCAGCGAGGTCCGCTATGGCTACACCTTC. This translates into CASSLSLSEVRYGYTF.

This clone was seen a few times. This sequence joins TRBV28 and TRBJ2-7; 7 positions agree with TRBD1. J gave up 4 bases and V 5 bases, and 11 bases lay outside the gene matches. Germline V CDR1 and CDR2: MDHEN, SYDVKM. This CDR3 spans 15 amino acids. The CDR3 reads CASSTPGTVAYEQYF. The CDR3 DNA reads as TGTGCCAGCAGTACCCCCGGGACAGTAGCTTACGAGCAGTACTTC.

This clone appeared once. The chain employs TRBV28 and TRBJ1-1; no firm D call. The CDR3 is 11 amino acids. The V gene lost 6 bases and the J gene lost 5 bases, with 7 bases spanning the gap. Germline CDR1 MDHEN, CDR2 SYDVKM. CDR3 region: CASSAWTEAFF. CDR3 DNA: TGTGCCAGCAGCGCGTGGACTGAAGCTTTCTTT.

The V gene is TRBV2, the J gene TRBJ2-1; TRBD2 agrees at 9 bases. This CDR3 has 15 amino acids. V lost 3 bases, J lost 4 bases, and 4 bases stayed unmatched. Germline lookup yields CDR1 SNHLY and CDR2 FYNNEI. CDR3 coding DNA: TGTGCCAGCAGTGATCGCGGGGGGGATTACAATGAGCAGTTCTTC. Translating it yields CASSDRGGDYNEQFF.

V gene TRBV5-1 combines with J gene TRBJ2-2; maybe TRBD2 (6 bases). Germline values: CDR1 SGHRS, CDR2 YFSETQ. The V gene lost 4 bases and the J gene lost 3 bases, with 13 bases spanning the gap. The CDR3 has 15 residues. CDR3 nucleotide sequence: TGCGCCAGCAGCCCCCGGAGGGCCCACACCGGGGAGCTGTTTTTT. Translation: CASSPRRAHTGELFF.

The rearrangement links TRBV5-1 to TRBJ2-2; possible D gene TRBD1, 6 bases. This CDR3 is built from 14 residues. Germline CDR1 reads SGHRS; CDR2 reads YFSETQ. Between the trimmed V and J ends, which lost 5 bases and 5 bases, there was a span of 13 bases. Here the CDR3 DNA reads TGCGCCAGCAGGGACAGACCGCTTACCGGGGAGCTGTTTTTT. Its protein is CASRDRPLTGELFF.

This clone occurred a few times. CDR3 residues: CASSLVGSSNQPQHF. The DNA of the CDR3 is TGCGCCAGCAGCCTAGTCGGGAGTAGCAATCAGCCCCAGCATTTT. V and J are TRBV5-1 and TRBJ1-5, with unresolved D. The V gene lost 4 bases and the J gene lost 0 bases, with 11 bases spanning the gap. Germline CDR1 and CDR2: SGHRS and YFSETQ. The CDR3 covers 15 residues.

The V call is TRBV3-1 (or the pseudogene TRBV3-2), the J call TRBJ2-7; no firm D call. The germline V and J ends were trimmed by 4 bases and 3 bases, with 10 bases remaining between them. CDR3 length: 13 amino acids. Germline loops: CDR1 LGHDT, CDR2 YNNKEL (reference sequence). The CDR3 DNA reads as TGTGCCAGCAGCCTTGCCCCTAACTACGAGCAGTACTTC. Its translation: CASSLAPNYEQYF.

V gene TRBV5-6 combines with J gene TRBJ1-3, with a weak D call TRBD1 (5 bases). The germline V gene encodes CDR1 SGHDT and CDR2 YYEEEE. The CDR3 runs to 13 residues. The germline V and J ends were trimmed by 1 base and 6 bases, with 8 bases remaining between them. CDR3 coding DNA: TGTGCCAGCAGCTTGTCGGGGGTAAACACCATATATTTT. Translation gives CASSLSGVNTIYF.

V is TRBV7-9 and J is TRBJ2-7, with TRBD1 matching 11 bases. Trimming at V came to 1 base and at J to 6 bases, leaving 5 bases not matched to a gene. The CDR3 runs to 15 residues. Germline V gene sequence: CDR1 SEHNR, CDR2 FQNEAQ (reference sequence). In DNA form, the CDR3 reads TGTGCCAGCAGCTTAGGGACAGGGGGCGCGGGCGAGCAGTACTTC. Translation gives CASSLGTGGAGEQYF.

The chain carries TRBV28 and TRBJ2-3; a possible D gene is TRBD1 (5 bases). CDR1 and CDR2 from the germline V gene are MDHEN and SYDVKM. The CDR3 contains 16 residues. The V end was cut by 2 bases, the J end by 5 bases, with 17 bases between. CDR3 loop: CASSLPGRYFGDTQYF. The CDR3 nucleotides are TGTGCCAGCAGTTTACCAGGGCGCTATTTTGGAGATACGCAGTATTTT.